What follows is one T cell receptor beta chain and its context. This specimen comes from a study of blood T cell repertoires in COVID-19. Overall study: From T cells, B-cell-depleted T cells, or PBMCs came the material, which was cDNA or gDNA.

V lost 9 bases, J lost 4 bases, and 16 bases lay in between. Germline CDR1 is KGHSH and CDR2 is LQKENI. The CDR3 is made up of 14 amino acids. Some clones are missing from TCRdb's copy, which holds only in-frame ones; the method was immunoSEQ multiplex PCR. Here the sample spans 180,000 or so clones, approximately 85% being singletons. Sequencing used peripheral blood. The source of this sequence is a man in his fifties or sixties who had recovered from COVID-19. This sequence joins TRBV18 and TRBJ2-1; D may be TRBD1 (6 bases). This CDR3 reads CASRFGTKYNEQFF. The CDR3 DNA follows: TGTGCCAGTCGTTTCGGGACAAAGTACAATGAGCAGTTCTTC.